This T cell receptor beta chain appears in the sequencing data of a study of T-cell memory formation after mild COVID-19. Overall study findings and caveats: There was no confirmation that second-wave clones peaking on day 37 were SARS-CoV-2 specific.

Of note for this clonotype: Its antigen remains unknown.

Unmatched junction bases numbered 9, after V lost 2 bases and J lost 3 bases. CDR3 length: 17 residues. Libraries for TCRalpha and TCRbeta carried sample barcodes and unique molecular identifiers via 5'RACE. TCRdb fed the 5' RACE reads into MiXCR, producing one record per CDR3 protein. Altogether fewer than 550,000 distinct CDR3 sequences are present, 15% to 20% being singletons, with the ten largest covering more than 8%. This chain connects TRBV12-3 or TRBV12-4 to TRBJ2-2; 7 nucleotides line up with TRBD1. The sequenced sample consisted of PBMCs or a T cell subset sorted from them (not recorded which). This clonotype originated in an adult woman who had mild COVID-19 (a few samples of this study predate the infection). Cell type and time point are not known. The CDR3 spells CASSLSVITGDTGELFF. The DNA for the CDR3 is TGTGCCAGCAGTTTAAGCGTGATTACAGGGGACACCGGGGAGCTGTTTTTT.